This T cell receptor (beta chain) was sequenced for a study of CD8 T cells in Susac syndrome. Germline V gene lookup returns CDR1 DFQATT and CDR2 SNEGSKA (reference sequence). V was pared by 0 bases and J by 3 bases, with 14 bases between. The CDR3 is 15 residues long. The authors reverse transcribed 0.5 to 1 ug RNA with random hexamers. A single record per CDR3 protein comes from TCRdb applying MiXCR to the immunoSEQ multiplex PCR reads. The profile covers some 200,000 distinct CDR3 sequences, with approximately 95% appearing a single time and about 0.088% taken by the ten largest. The clonotype comes from a human donor with multiple sclerosis. This sequence joins TRBV20-1 and TRBJ1-1; TRBD1 is a possible D gene (6 bases). Sequenced material: CD4+ T cells from PBMCs. CDR3 sequence reads: CSARDREQGYTEAFF. CDR3 nucleotides: TGCAGTGCTAGAGATCGGGAACAGGGATACACTGAAGCTTTCTTT.